The clone carrying this T cell receptor (beta chain) was detected only a few times. The data are from a study of T cells in Graves' hyperthyroidism and ophthalmopathy. From RNA transcripts, TCR beta CDR3 regions were amplified. TCR CDR3 underwent first-round RT-PCR with the HTBI primer set. TCRdb passed the multiplex PCR reads through MiXCR, listing each CDR3 protein once. This table has 350,000 to 500,000 distinct CDR3 sequences, about 13% appearing once. CDR3 length equals 16 residues. CDR1 and CDR2 from the germline V gene are LNHDA and SQIVND (reference sequence). V was cut by 2 bases and J by 0 bases, with 11 bases left in between.

The sequence was collected from a woman in her late teens or twenties with Graves' hyperthyroidism. V and J are TRBV19 and TRBJ1-5; D is ambiguous. The sequencing input was blood. The CDR3 is CASSISRFYSNQPQHF. CDR3 nucleotides: TGTGCCAGTAGTATATCCCGGTTCTATAGCAATCAGCCCCAGCATTTT.